This is a list of T cell receptor beta chains from one sample in a study of blood T cell repertoires in COVID-19. Using immunoSEQ multiplex PCR, the repertoire was profiled, and TCRdb retains in-frame clones only, with some absent. The sample contains over 30,000 clones, 83% of which appear only once. Material: peripheral blood. The receptor set was obtained from a man aged 50-60 years with acute or convalescent COVID-19. Each CDR3 is given with its conserved first and last residue. Each record gives: D gene, V gene, J gene, clone size, CDR3 protein. The D gene is left open where the match is weak. Some rows mark clone size as missing; the rest say once, few, many or name a class of expanded clone.

D gene: .
V gene: TRBV11-3
J gene: TRBJ2-1
clone size: .
CDR3 protein: CASSYLQGNEQFF

D gene: TRBD2
V gene: TRBV30
J gene: TRBJ2-7
clone size: .
CDR3 protein: CALRGDSYEQYF

D gene: .
V gene: TRBV19
J gene: TRBJ2-7
clone size: .
CDR3 protein: CASSIDGAGLRSSYEQYF

D gene: TRBD1
V gene: TRBV6-5
J gene: TRBJ2-2
clone size: .
CDR3 protein: CASMTGAGELFF

D gene: TRBD2
V gene: TRBV6-6
J gene: TRBJ2-3
clone size: .
CDR3 protein: CASSSPSGGQTDTQYF

D gene: TRBD2
V gene: TRBV6-5
J gene: TRBJ2-7
clone size: .
CDR3 protein: CASSYLPGLAYEQYF

D gene: TRBD2
V gene: TRBV11-3
J gene: TRBJ2-1
clone size: .
CDR3 protein: CASSSALAGGSEEQFF

D gene: .
V gene: TRBV27
J gene: TRBJ1-6
clone size: .
CDR3 protein: CASSLTYAGNSPLHF

D gene: .
V gene: TRBV30
J gene: TRBJ2-5
clone size: .
CDR3 protein: CAWSRREQETQYF

D gene: .
V gene: TRBV5-1
J gene: TRBJ1-1
clone size: few
CDR3 protein: CASSLAGASSTEAFF

D gene: .
V gene: TRBV7-9
J gene: TRBJ1-6
clone size: .
CDR3 protein: CASNIRGGSPLHF

D gene: .
V gene: TRBV5-4
J gene: TRBJ1-4
clone size: few
CDR3 protein: CASSPDSENEKLFF

D gene: TRBD1
V gene: TRBV29-1
J gene: TRBJ2-7
clone size: .
CDR3 protein: CSVETGQGAWEQYF

D gene: .
V gene: TRBV6-5
J gene: TRBJ1-1
clone size: .
CDR3 protein: CASSTTRTDTEAFF

D gene: .
V gene: TRBV11-3
J gene: TRBJ1-1
clone size: .
CDR3 protein: CASSNGGATEAFF

D gene: TRBD2
V gene: TRBV15
J gene: TRBJ2-5
clone size: .
CDR3 protein: CGKRGQETQYF

D gene: .
V gene: TRBV19
J gene: TRBJ1-2
clone size: .
CDR3 protein: CASKDGLQANYGYTF